This T cell receptor (beta chain) was profiled in a study of radiation and T cells in renal cell carcinoma. This clone was recorded only once. The antigen is undetermined. Time point described: blood 4 weeks post-SBRT, at nephrectomy. Treatment noted: 15 Gy SBRT to primary tumor, nephrectomy 4 weeks later. Nephrectomy followed 15 Gy stereotactic body radiation by 4 weeks. Radiation-treated patients gave blood at baseline, week 2 and week 4. Findings and caveats of the study: In blood, top tumor clones expanded by 2 weeks, shrinking by 4. No pretreatment tumor biopsies were available for baseline clonotypes.

Assay used: immunoSEQ multiplex PCR; TCRdb lists only in-frame clones, some missing. The sample carries more than 120,000 clones, around 88% recorded once. The CDR3 is made up of 19 amino acids. Trimming at V came to 4 bases and at J to 2 bases, leaving 20 bases not matched to a gene. In germline, CDR1 is SGHKS, CDR2 YYEKEE (reference sequence). The input for sequencing was blood, taken from a patient whose treatment included radiotherapy and nephrectomy. The origin of this receptor is a woman aged 50 to 60 with renal cell carcinoma. The chain has TRBV5-5 and TRBJ2-7, with 8 bases identical to TRBD1. The CDR3 DNA sequence: TGTGCCAGCAGCCTGCTGACAGGGGTACTTTCTGGGCGAACCTACGAGCAGTACTTC. Its translation is CASSLLTGVLSGRTYEQYF.